Listed below are T cell receptor beta chains from one sample, sequenced in a study of OX40 agonist ivuxolimab in advanced cancers. The repertoire was sequenced with immunoSEQ multiplex PCR; TCRdb's copy has only in-frame clones and lacks some. The top ten clones hold around a fifth of a sample with tens of thousands of clones, more than 80% of them seen once. This sample comprised CD4+ or CD8+ T cells sorted from blood, obtained in a trial of the OX40 agonist ivuxolimab. The receptors shown here come from an adult with an advanced solid tumor such as melanoma, head and neck, liver or kidney cancer. Both conserved end residues are part of each CDR3. A D gene is named only where the DNA matches it firmly. Clone size is stated in some rows and not others, as once, few, many or a class when expanded.

v_gene	abundance	j_gene	d_gene	CDR3nt	CDR3aa
TRBV19	medium-sized	TRBJ2-7	TRBD1	TGTGCCAGTAGTAACAGGGGAAGCTCCTACGAGCAGTACTTC	CASSNRGSSYEQYF
TRBV6-1	few	TRBJ2-2	TRBD2	TGTGCTTTATTGCGGGGGGCCCGCACCGGGGAGCTGTTTTTT	CALLRGARTGELFF
TRBV11-2	.	TRBJ1-5	.	TGTGCCAGCAGCCCAAAACGGGGCCAGCCCCAGCATTTT	CASSPKRGQPQHF
TRBV19	.	TRBJ2-1	.	TGTGCCAGTAGTATTAAGACAGGCTCCTACAATGAGCAGTTCTTC	CASSIKTGSYNEQFF
TRBV28	once	TRBJ2-2	TRBD2	TGTGCCAGCAGTACAGCGGGGGGACACACCGGGGAGCTGTTTTTT	CASSTAGGHTGELFF
TRBV2	.	TRBJ1-1	.	TGTGCCAGCAGTGGGGTAGGGGCAATGAACACTGAAGCTTTCTTT	CASSGVGAMNTEAFF
TRBV7-9	.	TRBJ2-2	TRBD1	TGTGCCAGCAGATTGGGGACAGGGGAGAAATCCACCGGGGAGCTGTTTTTT	CASRLGTGEKSTGELFF
TRBV2	.	TRBJ1-1	.	TGTGCCAGAGCCGGGGGAAGTGGTGCTTTCTTT	CARAGGSGAFF
TRBV27	.	TRBJ2-1	.	TGTGCCAGCAGCTGGGGGTCTAGGGCCAACAATGAGCAGTTCTTC	CASSWGSRANNEQFF
TRBV7-7	.	TRBJ1-5	TRBD1	TGTGCCAGCAGCTTAGGGCGACAGGGGAATGGCCGTCAGCCCCAGCATTTT	CASSLGRQGNGRQPQHF
TRBV29-1	.	TRBJ1-1	.	TGCAGCGTTGAATCAGGAGTAGGGGCCCCGAACACTGAAGCTTTCTTT	CSVESGVGAPNTEAFF
TRBV28	.	TRBJ1-4	.	TGTGCCAGCAGGGGAGGGCTCAATGAAAAACTGTTTTTT	CASRGGLNEKLFF
TRBV5-1	.	TRBJ2-3	.	TGCGCCAGCAGCCTTGGGTTAGGGGCTACCACAGATACGCAGTATTTT	CASSLGLGATTDTQYF
TRBV10-2	.	TRBJ1-6	TRBD1	TGCGCCAGCCGCGGCCAGGGGGGGGAATATAATTCACCCCTCCACTTT	CASRGQGGEYNSPLHF
TRBV30	.	TRBJ1-5	.	TGTGCCTGGAGTACGGGGAGCAATCAGCCCCAGCATTTT	CAWSTGSNQPQHF
TRBV5-1	.	TRBJ2-2	TRBD1	TGCGCCAGCAGCTTGGAACAGGGGTATTCCGGGGAGCTGTTTTTT	CASSLEQGYSGELFF
TRBV11-2	.	TRBJ2-7	.	TGTGCCAGCAGTCAAGGGGGCTACGAGCAGTACTTC	CASSQGGYEQYF
TRBV27	.	TRBJ1-2	.	TGTGCCAGCAGTCCCCGGACGGAGTGGGATAACTATGGCTACACCTTC	CASSPRTEWDNYGYTF
TRBV18	.	TRBJ1-1	.	TGTGCCAGCTCACCCTCGTCCCTGGTGAACACTGAAGCTTTCTTT	CASSPSSLVNTEAFF
TRBV27	.	TRBJ2-5	.	TGTGCCAGCAGAATACAGGAGAAAGAGACCCAGTACTTC	CASRIQEKETQYF
TRBV19	.	TRBJ2-3	.	TGTGCCAGTAGTGGCCTAGCGATCTCCACAGATACGCAGTATTTT	CASSGLAISTDTQYF
TRBV5-6	.	TRBJ1-2	.	TGTGCCAGCAGCTTGGAAGGACACGGGGAGGTTGGCTACACCTTC	CASSLEGHGEVGYTF
TRBV9	.	TRBJ2-1	.	TGTGCCAGCAGCATCGCAATCGATGAGCAGTTCTTC	CASSIAIDEQFF
TRBV30	.	TRBJ1-1	.	TGTGCCTGGAGTTTGGGGGCGGGCGACACTGAAGCTTTCTTT	CAWSLGAGDTEAFF
TRBV27	.	TRBJ2-3	.	TGTGCCAGCAGCTTAACGGGGTTCGGCACAGATACGCAGTATTTT	CASSLTGFGTDTQYF
TRBV18	.	TRBJ2-2	TRBD1	TGTGCCAGCTCCGACAGGGGTCGGTCCGGGGAGCTGTTTTTT	CASSDRGRSGELFF
TRBV19	.	TRBJ1-5	.	TGTGCCAGTAGTATAGGGGACTTTTGGCCCCAGCATTTT	CASSIGDFWPQHF
TRBV5-6	.	TRBJ2-1	TRBD1	TGTGCCAGCAGCCCCGACAGGGACAGTAATGAGCAGTTCTTC	CASSPDRDSNEQFF
TRBV9	.	TRBJ1-2	TRBD1	TGTGCCAGCAGCGTAAGTGCAGGGGGCGCCTATGGCTACACCTTC	CASSVSAGGAYGYTF
TRBV5-1	.	TRBJ2-2	TRBD2	TGCGCCAGCAGCTTGGAACTAGCGGGGGTAAAGGCCGGGGAGCTGTTTTTT	CASSLELAGVKAGELFF
TRBV7-8	few	TRBJ2-7	TRBD2	TGTGCCAGCAGCCATACTAGCGGGAGATACCACTTC	CASSHTSGRYHF
TRBV7-9	.	TRBJ1-3	.	TGTGCCAGCTTCAAACAGCGCTCTGGAAACACCATATATTTT	CASFKQRSGNTIYF
TRBV6-7	.	TRBJ2-5	.	TGTGCCAGCAGTTACCCCTACGGACGTTGGGAGACCCAGTACTTC	CASSYPYGRWETQYF
TRBV29-1	once	TRBJ2-1	TRBD1	TGCAGCGCTCGGGTAGGGGGCAGAGAGCAGTTCTTC	CSARVGGREQFF
TRBV7-7	.	TRBJ2-5	.	TGTGCTAGCAGCCTGGACTCTCAAGAGACCCAGTACTTC	CASSLDSQETQYF
TRBV5-1	.	TRBJ2-2	TRBD1	TGCGCCAGCAGCCCGGAAGGACAGGGGTACGGGGAGCTGTTTTTT	CASSPEGQGYGELFF
TRBV23-1	.	TRBJ2-2	.	TGCGCCAGCAGTCACTCCGGTCTGGAAAGCCGAAACACCGGGGAGCTGTTTTTT	CASSHSGLESRNTGELFF
TRBV4-1	.	TRBJ2-2	.	TGCGCCAGCAGCCAAGATGGGTGGATACTTGGAGGGGCGAACACCGGGGAGCTGTTTTTT	CASSQDGWILGGANTGELFF
TRBV4-2	.	TRBJ1-1	.	TGTGCCAGCAGCCAAGTAAAATTTCCGGGAGGGACTGAAGCTTTCTTT	CASSQVKFPGGTEAFF
TRBV4-2	.	TRBJ1-1	.	TGTGCCAGCAGCCAAGATCCCCAGAGCACTTACACTGAAGCTTTCTTT	CASSQDPQSTYTEAFF
TRBV6-8	.	TRBJ1-2	.	TGTGCCAGCACCTTGCGGGCAGAGCTCTTCTATGGCTACACCTTC	CASTLRAELFYGYTF
TRBV9	.	TRBJ1-3	TRBD1	TGTGCCAGCAGCGTAGAATGGACAGGGAGGGGAAACACCATATATTTT	CASSVEWTGRGNTIYF
TRBV5-6	.	TRBJ2-5	.	TGTGCCAGCAGCTCCCAGTTAGAGCAGGGGAAGACCCAGTACTTC	CASSSQLEQGKTQYF
TRBV5-3	.	TRBJ1-1	.	TGTGCCAGAAGCTTTCGACCGATGAACACTGAAGCTTTCTTT	CARSFRPMNTEAFF
TRBV12-5	.	TRBJ1-5	.	TGTGCTAGTGGTTCCGGAAGCGGGCCCCTGCATTTT	CASGSGSGPLHF
TRBV6-1	.	TRBJ1-2	.	TGTGCCAGCAGTGACGCTACGGGGTACTATGGCTACACCTTC	CASSDATGYYGYTF
TRBV29-1	.	TRBJ1-2	.	TGCAGCGTTGTCTTGACCGGTACAAACTATGGCTACACCTTC	CSVVLTGTNYGYTF
TRBV27	once	TRBJ2-7	.	TGTGCCAGTTTACCCCCGACTTGGGACTACGAGCAGTACTTC	CASLPPTWDYEQYF
TRBV27	medium-sized	TRBJ1-2	TRBD1	TGTGCCAGCAGGGAGAGGACAGGGGTTAACTATGGCTACACCTTC	CASRERTGVNYGYTF
TRBV19	.	TRBJ2-5	.	TGTGCCAGTAGTGAACATGTGAGAGAGACCCAGTACTTC	CASSEHVRETQYF
TRBV29-1	.	TRBJ2-6	.	TGCAGCGTGGTTATTTCTGGGGCCAACGTCCTGACTTTC	CSVVISGANVLTF
TRBV9	.	TRBJ2-7	TRBD2	TGTGCCAGCAGCGTTGGGACTAGCGGCTACGAGCAGTACTTC	CASSVGTSGYEQYF
TRBV9	.	TRBJ1-6	.	TGTGCCAGCAGCGTAGGATTCAGGGCGAATAATTCACCCCTCCACTTT	CASSVGFRANNSPLHF
TRBV7-2	.	TRBJ2-5	TRBD2	TGTGCCAGCAGCTTAGCGGGCGGGAGTAGCGAGACCCAGTACTTC	CASSLAGGSSETQYF
TRBV6-1	.	TRBJ1-1	.	TGTGCCAGCAGTGTAGGGCAGGGGGAAGCTTTCTTT	CASSVGQGEAFF
TRBV15	.	TRBJ2-6	TRBD1	TGTGCCACCAGCCTCTGGACAGGCCTCTCTGGGGCCAACGTCCTGACTTTC	CATSLWTGLSGANVLTF